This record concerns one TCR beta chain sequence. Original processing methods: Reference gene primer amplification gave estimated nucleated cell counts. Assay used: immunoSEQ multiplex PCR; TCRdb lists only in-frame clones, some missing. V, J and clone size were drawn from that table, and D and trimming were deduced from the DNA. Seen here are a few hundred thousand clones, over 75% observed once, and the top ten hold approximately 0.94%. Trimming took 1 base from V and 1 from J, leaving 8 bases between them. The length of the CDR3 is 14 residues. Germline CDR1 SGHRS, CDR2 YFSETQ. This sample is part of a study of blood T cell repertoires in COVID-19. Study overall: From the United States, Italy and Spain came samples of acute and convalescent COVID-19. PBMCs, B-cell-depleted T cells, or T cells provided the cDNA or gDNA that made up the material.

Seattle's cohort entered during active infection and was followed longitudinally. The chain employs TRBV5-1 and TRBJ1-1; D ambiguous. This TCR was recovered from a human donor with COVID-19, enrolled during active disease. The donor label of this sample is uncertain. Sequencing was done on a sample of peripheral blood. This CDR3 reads CASSLSQENTEAFF. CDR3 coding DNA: TGCGCCAGCAGCTTGAGCCAAGAGAACACTGAAGCTTTCTTT.